This entry is about one TCR beta chain. Researchers sorted participants into cohorts using their self-reported clinical history. Donors in Cohort 3 counted as recovered after two negative PCRs, clearance, or symptom resolution. Original analysis: From reference gene primer amplification, estimates of nucleated cell counts were derived. Here immunoSEQ multiplex PCR was the method, and the copy in TCRdb shows in-frame clones only, minus some. The D gene and trimming were derived from the DNA, and the V and J assignments and clone size from that table. Of 130,000 to 150,000 clones listed, about 86% were seen once; the top ten hold 9.2%. This CDR3 is 15 amino acids long. The germline gives CDR1 MDHEN, CDR2 SYDVKM. Losses at the gene ends were 5 bases for V and 8 bases for J; bases not matched to a gene: 9. The sample is drawn from a study of blood T cell repertoires in COVID-19. Study-wide context: The origin of the acute and convalescent COVID-19 samples was the United States, Italy and Spain.

The sequencing input was PBMCs or T cells enriched from blood (not recorded which). The rearrangement joins TRBV28 to TRBJ1-6; 7 bases map to TRBD1. This receptor was identified in a man aged 50 to 60 who had recovered from COVID-19. CDR3 in DNA: TGTGCCAGCAGTCCGGAGACAGGGCGGGATTCACCCCTCCACTTT. Residues: CASSPETGRDSPLHF.